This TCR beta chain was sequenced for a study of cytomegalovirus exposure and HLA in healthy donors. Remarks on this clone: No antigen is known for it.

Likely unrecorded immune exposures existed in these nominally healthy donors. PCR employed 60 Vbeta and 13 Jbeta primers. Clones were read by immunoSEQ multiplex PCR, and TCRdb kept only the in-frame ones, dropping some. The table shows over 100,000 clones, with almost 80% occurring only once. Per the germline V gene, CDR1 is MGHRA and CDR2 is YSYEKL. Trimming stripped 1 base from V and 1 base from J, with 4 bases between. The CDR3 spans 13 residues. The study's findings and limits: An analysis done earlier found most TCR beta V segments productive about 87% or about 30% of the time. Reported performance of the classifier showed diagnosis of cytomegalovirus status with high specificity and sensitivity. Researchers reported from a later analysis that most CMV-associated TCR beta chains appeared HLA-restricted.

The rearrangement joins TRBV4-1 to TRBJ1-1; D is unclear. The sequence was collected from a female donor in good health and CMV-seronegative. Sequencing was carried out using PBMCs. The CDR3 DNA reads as TGCGCCAGCAGCCAAGGCAGGAACACTGAAGCTTTCTTT. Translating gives CASSQGRNTEAFF.